The clone carrying this T cell receptor (beta chain) was detected only a few times. From the reads, TCRdb called clonotypes with MiXCR, one entry per CDR3 protein. Among approximately 320,000 distinct CDR3 sequences listed, 8% to 10% were seen once. This entry comes from a study of T cell repertoires in cytomegalovirus infection. CDR3 length: 12 amino acids. V lost 7 bases and J 4 bases, leaving 8 bases between the germline ends. J is TRBJ1-5 and V is TRBV12-3 or TRBV12-4; maybe TRBD1 (5 bases). The sample consisted of PBMCs. This clonotype was obtained from a human donor in good health (CMV status not recorded). Some clones in this sample may be carry-over from other donors' samples. CDR3 DNA sequence: TGTGCCAGCACCCAGGGAAATCAGCCCCAGCATTTT. Its translation: CASTQGNQPQHF.